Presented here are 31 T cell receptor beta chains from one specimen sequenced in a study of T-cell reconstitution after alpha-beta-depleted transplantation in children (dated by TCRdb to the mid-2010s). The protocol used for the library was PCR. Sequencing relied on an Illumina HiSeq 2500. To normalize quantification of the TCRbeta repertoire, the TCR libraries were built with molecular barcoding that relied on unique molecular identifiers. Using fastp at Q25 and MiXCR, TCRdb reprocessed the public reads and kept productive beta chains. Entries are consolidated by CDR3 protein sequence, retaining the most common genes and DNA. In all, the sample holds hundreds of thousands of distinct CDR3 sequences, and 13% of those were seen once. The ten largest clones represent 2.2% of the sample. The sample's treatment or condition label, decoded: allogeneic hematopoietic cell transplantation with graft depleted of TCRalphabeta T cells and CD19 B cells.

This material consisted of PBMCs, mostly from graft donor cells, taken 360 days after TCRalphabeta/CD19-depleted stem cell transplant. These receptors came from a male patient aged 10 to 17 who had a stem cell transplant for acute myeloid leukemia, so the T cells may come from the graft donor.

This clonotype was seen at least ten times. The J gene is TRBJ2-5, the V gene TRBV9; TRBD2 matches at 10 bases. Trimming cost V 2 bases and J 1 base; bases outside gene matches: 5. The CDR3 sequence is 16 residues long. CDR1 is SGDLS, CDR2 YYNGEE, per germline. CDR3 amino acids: CASSVGSGRSQETQYF. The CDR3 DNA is TGTGCCAGCAGCGTTGGTAGCGGGAGGTCCCAAGAGACCCAGTACTTC.

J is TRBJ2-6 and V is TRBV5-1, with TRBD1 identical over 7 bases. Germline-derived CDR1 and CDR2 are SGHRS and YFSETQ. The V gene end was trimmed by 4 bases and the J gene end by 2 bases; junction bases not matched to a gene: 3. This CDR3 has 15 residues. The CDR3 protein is CASSTDRAGANVLTF. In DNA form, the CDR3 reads TGCGCCAGCAGCACCGACAGGGCTGGGGCCAACGTCCTGACTTTC.

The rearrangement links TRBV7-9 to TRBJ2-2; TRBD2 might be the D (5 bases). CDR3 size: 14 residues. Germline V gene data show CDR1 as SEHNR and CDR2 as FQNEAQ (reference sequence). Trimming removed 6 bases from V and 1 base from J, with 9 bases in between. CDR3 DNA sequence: TGTGCCAGCAGGAGGACTCTGAACACCGGGGAGCTGTTTTTT. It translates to CASRRTLNTGELFF.

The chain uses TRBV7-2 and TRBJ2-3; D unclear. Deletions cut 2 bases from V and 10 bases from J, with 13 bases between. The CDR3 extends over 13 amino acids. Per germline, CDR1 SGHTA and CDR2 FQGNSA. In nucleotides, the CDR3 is TGTGCCAGCAGCTTATGGGCCCCCCAATCGCAGTATTTT. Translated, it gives CASSLWAPQSQYF.

CDR3 sequence: CASSSTYGGLGEQYF. DNA for the CDR3: TGTGCCAGCAGTTCCACCTATGGCGGGTTGGGCGAGCAGTACTTC. The rearrangement uses TRBV27 and TRBJ2-7, with D possibly matching TRBD2 (5 bases). The V gene lost 4 bases and the J gene lost 6 bases, with 19 bases spanning the gap. The CDR3 loop spans 15 amino acids. Germline lookup yields CDR1 MNHEY and CDR2 SMNVEV (reference sequence).

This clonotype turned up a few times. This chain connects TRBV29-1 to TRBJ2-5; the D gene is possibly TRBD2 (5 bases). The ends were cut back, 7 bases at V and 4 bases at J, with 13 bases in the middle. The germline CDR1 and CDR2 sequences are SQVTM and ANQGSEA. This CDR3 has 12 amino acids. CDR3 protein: CSAEGEGETQYF. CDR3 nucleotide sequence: TGCAGCGCCGAGGGTGAGGGAGAGACCCAGTACTTC.

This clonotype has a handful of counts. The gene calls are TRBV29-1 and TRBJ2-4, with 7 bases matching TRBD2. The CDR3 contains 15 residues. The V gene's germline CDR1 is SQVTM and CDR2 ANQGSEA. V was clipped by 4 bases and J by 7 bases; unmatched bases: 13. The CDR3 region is CSVGRTGLGVNIQYF. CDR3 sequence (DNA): TGCAGCGTTGGGAGGACTGGACTAGGAGTGAACATTCAGTACTTC.

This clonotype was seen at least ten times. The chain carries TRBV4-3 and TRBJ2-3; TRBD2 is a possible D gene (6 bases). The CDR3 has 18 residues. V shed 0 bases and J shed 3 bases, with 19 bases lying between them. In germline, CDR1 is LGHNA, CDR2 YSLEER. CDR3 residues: CASSQDDRPSGWTDTQYF. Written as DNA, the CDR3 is TGCGCCAGCAGCCAAGATGATAGGCCCAGCGGGTGGACAGATACGCAGTATTTT.

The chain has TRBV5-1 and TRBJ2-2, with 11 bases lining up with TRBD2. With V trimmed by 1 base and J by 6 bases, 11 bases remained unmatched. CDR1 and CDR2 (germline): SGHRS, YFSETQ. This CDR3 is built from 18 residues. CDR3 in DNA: TGCGCCAGCAGCTTGAGGCTAGCGGGAGGCCTGGGCGCCGGGGAGCTGTTTTTT. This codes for CASSLRLAGGLGAGELFF.

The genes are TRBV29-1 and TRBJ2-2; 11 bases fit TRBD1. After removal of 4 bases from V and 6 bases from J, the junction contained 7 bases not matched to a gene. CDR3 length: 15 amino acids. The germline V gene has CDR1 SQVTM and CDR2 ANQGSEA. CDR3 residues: CSVAPGTGGPGELFF. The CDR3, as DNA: TGCAGCGTTGCTCCGGGGACAGGGGGACCCGGGGAGCTGTTTTTT.

The CDR3 loop is CASGFRTWTGANTEAFF. CDR3 sequence (DNA): TGTGCTAGTGGTTTCCGAACCTGGACAGGGGCCAACACTGAAGCTTTCTTT. The rearrangement links TRBV12-5 to TRBJ1-1; 9 bases match TRBD1. Germline trimming cut 3 bases from V and 2 bases from J; bases unmatched to any gene: 10. Germline assignment: CDR1 LGHNT and CDR2 FRNRAP. The CDR3 loop spans 17 amino acids.

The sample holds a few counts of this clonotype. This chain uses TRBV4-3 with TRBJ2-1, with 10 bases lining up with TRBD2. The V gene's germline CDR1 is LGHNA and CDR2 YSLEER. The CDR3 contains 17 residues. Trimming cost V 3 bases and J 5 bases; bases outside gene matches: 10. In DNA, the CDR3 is TGCGCCAGCAGCCAGCACGATCTAGCGGGAGAGCACAATGAGCAGTTCTTC. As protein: CASSQHDLAGEHNEQFF.

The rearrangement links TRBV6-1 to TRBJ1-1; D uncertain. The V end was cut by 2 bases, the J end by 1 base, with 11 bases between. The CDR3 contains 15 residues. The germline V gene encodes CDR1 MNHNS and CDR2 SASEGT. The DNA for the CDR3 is TGTGCCAGCAGTGAATGGTTGGCGGGGAACACTGAAGCTTTCTTT. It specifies CASSEWLAGNTEAFF.

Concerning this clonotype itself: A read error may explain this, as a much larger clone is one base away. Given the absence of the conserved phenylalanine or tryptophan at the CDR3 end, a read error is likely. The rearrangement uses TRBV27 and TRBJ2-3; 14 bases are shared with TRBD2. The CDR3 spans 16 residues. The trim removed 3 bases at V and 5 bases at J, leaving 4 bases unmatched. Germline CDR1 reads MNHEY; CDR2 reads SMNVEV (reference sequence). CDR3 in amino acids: CASSLTGLAGVDTQYL. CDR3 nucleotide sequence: TGTGCCAGCAGTTTGACGGGACTAGCGGGAGTAGATACGCAGTATTTG.

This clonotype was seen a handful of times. CDR3 region: CASSHKQGLADYNEQFF. The CDR3 nucleotides are TGCGCCAGCAGCCATAAACAGGGGCTAGCGGATTACAATGAGCAGTTCTTC. V is TRBV4-3 and J is TRBJ2-1; the D gene could be TRBD1 or TRBD2 (7 bases each). Germline values: CDR1 LGHNA, CDR2 YSLEER. This CDR3 comprises 17 residues. Trimming removed 3 bases at V and 4 bases at J, with 19 bases between.

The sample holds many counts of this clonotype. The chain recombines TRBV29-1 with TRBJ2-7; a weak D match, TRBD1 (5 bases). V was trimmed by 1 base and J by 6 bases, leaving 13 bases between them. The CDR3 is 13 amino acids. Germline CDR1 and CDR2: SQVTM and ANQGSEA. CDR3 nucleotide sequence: TGCAGCGTTGAAGGTCAGGGAAGGGGCGAGCAGTACTTC. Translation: CSVEGQGRGEQYF.

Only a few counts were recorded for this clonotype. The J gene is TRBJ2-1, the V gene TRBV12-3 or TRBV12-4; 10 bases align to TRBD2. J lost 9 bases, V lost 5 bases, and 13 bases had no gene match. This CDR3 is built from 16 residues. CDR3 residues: CASSLYTSGALGEQFF. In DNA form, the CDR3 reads TGTGCCAGCAGTCTTTATACTAGCGGGGCTCTGGGTGAGCAGTTCTTC.

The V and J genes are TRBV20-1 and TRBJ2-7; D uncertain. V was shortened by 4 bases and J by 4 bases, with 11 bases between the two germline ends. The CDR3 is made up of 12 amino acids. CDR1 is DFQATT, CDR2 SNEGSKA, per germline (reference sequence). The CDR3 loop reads CSANPDSYEQYF. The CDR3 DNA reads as TGCAGTGCTAATCCCGACTCGTACGAGCAGTACTTC.

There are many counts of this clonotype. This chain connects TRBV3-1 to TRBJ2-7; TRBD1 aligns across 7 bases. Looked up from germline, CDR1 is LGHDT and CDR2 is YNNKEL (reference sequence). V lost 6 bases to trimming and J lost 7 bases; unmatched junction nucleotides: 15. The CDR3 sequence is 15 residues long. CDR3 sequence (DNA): TGTGCCAGCAGTCACCGGGACAGACCCCTTTGGGAGCAGTACTTC. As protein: CASSHRDRPLWEQYF.

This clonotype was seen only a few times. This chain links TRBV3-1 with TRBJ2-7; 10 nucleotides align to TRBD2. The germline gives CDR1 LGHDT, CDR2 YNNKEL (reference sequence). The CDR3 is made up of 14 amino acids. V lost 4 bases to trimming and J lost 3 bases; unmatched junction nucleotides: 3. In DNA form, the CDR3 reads TGTGCCAGCAGCCTGGGACTAGCGTACTACGAGCAGTACTTC. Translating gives CASSLGLAYYEQYF.

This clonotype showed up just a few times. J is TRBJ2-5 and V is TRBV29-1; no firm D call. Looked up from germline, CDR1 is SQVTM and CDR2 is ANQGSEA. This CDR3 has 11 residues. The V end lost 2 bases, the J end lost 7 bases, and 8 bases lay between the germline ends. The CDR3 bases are TGCAGCGTTGAAAGGCGAGGGACCCAGTACTTC. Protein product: CSVERRGTQYF.

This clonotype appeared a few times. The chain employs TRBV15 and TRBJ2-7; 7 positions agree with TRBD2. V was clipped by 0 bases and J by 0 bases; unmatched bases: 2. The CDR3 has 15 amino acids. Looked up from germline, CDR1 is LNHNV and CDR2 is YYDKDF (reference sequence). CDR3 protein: CATSRDRGDSYEQYF. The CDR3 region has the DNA TGTGCCACCAGCAGAGATCGGGGGGACTCCTACGAGCAGTACTTC.

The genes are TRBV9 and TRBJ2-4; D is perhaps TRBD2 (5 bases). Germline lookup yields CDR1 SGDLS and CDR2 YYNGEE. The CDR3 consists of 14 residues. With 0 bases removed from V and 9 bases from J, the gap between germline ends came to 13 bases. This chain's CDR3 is CASSVAALEGIQYF. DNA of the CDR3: TGTGCCAGCAGCGTAGCCGCCCTAGAGGGCATTCAGTACTTC.

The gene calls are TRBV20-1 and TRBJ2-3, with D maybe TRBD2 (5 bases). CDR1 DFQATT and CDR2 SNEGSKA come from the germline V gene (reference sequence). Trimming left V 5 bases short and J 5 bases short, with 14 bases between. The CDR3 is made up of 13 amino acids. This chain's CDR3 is CSARRSGKDTQYF. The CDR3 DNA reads TGCAGTGCTCGCCGGAGCGGAAAAGATACGCAGTATTTT.

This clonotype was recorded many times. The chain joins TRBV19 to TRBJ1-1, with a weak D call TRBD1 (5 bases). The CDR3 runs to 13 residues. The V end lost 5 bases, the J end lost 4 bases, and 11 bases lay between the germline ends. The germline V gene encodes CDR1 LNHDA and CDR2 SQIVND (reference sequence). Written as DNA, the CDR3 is TGTGCCAGTAGTTTCCCGGGGGGCACTGAAGCTTTCTTT. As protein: CASSFPGGTEAFF.

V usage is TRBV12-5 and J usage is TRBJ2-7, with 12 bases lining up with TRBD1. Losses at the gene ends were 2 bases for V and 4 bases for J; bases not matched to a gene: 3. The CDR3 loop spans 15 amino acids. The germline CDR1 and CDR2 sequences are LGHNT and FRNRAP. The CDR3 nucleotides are TGTGCTAGTGGTTTGCCGGGACAGGGGGCTTACGAGCAGTACTTC. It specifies CASGLPGQGAYEQYF. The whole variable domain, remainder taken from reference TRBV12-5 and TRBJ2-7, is DARVTQTPRHKVTEMGQEVTMRCQPILGHNTVFWYRQTMMQGLELLAYFRNRAPLDDSGMPKDRFSAEMPDATLATLKIQPSEPRDSAVYFCASGLPGQGAYEQYFGPGTRLTVT.

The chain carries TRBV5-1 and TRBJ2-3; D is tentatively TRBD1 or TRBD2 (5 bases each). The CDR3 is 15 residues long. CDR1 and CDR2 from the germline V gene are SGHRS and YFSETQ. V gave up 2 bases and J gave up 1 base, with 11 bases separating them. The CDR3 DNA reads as TGCGCCAGCAGCTTCCGGGACGGCCGCACAGATACGCAGTATTTT. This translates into CASSFRDGRTDTQYF. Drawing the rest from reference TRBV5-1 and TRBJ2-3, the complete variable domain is KAGVTQTPRYLIKTRGQQVTLSCSPISGHRSVSWYQQTPGQGLQFLFEYFSETQRNKGNFPGRFSGRQFSNSRSEMNVSTLELGDSALYLCASSFRDGRTDTQYFGPGTRLTVL.

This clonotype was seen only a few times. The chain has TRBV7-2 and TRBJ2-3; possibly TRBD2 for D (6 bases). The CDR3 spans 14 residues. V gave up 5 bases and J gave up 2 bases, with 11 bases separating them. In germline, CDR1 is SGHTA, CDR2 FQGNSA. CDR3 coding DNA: TGTGCCAGCAGCATATCTAGCGCCACAGATACGCAGTATTTT. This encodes CASSISSATDTQYF. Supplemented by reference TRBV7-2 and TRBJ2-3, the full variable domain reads GAGVSQSPSNKVTEKGKDVELRCDPISGHTALYWYRQSLGQGLEFLIYFQGNSAPDKSGLPSDRFSAERTGGSVSTLTIQRTQQEDSAVYLCASSISSATDTQYFGPGTRLTVL.

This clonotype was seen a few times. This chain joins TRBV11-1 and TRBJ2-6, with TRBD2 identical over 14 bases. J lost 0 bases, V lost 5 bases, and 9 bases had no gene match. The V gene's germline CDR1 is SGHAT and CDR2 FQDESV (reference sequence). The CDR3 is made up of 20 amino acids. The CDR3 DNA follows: TGTGCCAGCAGCCTGTACCGACTAGCGGGAGGGTTCTCTGGGGCCAACGTCCTGACTTTC. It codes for CASSLYRLAGGFSGANVLTF.

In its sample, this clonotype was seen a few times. As DNA, the CDR3 is TGTGCCAGCAGTTACCCCGGACAGGGGAAGATTAACTATGGCTACACCTTC. It codes for CASSYPGQGKINYGYTF. This chain links TRBV6-5 with TRBJ1-2; 9 nucleotides match TRBD1. Germline V gene lookup returns CDR1 MNHEY and CDR2 SVGAGI. V was pared by 2 bases and J by 1 base, with 8 bases of the junction left unmatched. The CDR3 is made up of 17 amino acids.

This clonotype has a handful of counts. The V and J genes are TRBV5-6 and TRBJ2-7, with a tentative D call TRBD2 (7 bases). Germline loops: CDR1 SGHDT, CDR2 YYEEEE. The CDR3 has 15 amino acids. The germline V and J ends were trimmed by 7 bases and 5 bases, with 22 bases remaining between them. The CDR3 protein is CASGTHGDYWDEQYF. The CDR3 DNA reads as TGTGCCAGCGGGACACATGGGGACTATTGGGACGAGCAGTACTTC.